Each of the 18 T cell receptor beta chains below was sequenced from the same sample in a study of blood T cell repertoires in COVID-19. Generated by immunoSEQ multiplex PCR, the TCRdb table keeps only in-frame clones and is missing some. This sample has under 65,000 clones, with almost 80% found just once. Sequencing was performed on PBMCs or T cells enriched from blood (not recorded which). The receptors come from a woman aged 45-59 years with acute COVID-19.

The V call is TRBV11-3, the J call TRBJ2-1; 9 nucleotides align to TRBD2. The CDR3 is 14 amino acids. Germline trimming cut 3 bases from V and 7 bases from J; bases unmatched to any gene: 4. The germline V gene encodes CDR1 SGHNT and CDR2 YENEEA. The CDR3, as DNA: TGTGCCAGCAGCTTGAGTAGCGGGGGTAATGAGCAGTTCTTC. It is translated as CASSLSSGGNEQFF.

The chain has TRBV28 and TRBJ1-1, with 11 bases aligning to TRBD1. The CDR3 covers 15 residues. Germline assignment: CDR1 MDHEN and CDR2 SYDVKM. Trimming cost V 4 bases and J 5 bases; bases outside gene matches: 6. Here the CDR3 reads CASSSSGQGGTEAFF. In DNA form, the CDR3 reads TGTGCCAGCAGTTCCTCGGGACAGGGGGGAACTGAAGCTTTCTTT.

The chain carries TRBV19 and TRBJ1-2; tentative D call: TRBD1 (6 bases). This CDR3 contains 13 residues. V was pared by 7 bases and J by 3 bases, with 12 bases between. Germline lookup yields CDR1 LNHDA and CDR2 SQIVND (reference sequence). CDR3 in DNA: TGTGCCAGTAAGTGGGGGCAGGACTATGGCTACACCTTC. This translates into CASKWGQDYGYTF.

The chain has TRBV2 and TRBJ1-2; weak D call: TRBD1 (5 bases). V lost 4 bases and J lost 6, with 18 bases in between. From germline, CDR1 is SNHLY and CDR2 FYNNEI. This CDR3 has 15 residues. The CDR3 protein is CASSALGGVRDGYTF. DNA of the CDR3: TGTGCCAGCAGTGCCCTTGGGGGGGTTCGTGATGGCTACACCTTC.

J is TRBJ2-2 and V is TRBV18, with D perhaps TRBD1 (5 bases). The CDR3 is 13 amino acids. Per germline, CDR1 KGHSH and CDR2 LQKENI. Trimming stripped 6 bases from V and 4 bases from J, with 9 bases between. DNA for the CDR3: TGTGCCAGCTCGCCCAGGGCCACCGGGGAGCTGTTTTTT. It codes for CASSPRATGELFF.

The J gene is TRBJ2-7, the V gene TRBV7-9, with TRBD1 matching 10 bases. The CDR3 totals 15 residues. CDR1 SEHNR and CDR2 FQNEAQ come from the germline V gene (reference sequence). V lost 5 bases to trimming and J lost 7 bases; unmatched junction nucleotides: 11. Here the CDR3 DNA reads TGTGCCAGCAGCCTCCTAGGACAGGGGGGGTTGGAGCAGTACTTC. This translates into CASSLLGQGGLEQYF.

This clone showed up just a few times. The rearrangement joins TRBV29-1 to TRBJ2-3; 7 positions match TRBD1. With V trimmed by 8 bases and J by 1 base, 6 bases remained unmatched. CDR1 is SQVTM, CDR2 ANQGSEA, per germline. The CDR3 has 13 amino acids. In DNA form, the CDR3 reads TGCAGCTCTCGGGACAGCCGCACAGATACGCAGTATTTT. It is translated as CSSRDSRTDTQYF.

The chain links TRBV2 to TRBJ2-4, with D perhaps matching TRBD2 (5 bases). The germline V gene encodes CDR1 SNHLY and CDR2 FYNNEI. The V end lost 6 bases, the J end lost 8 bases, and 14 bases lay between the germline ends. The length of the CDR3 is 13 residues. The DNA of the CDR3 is TGTGCCAGCAGGGCAATAGCGATAGACATTCAGTACTTC. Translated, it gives CASRAIAIDIQYF.

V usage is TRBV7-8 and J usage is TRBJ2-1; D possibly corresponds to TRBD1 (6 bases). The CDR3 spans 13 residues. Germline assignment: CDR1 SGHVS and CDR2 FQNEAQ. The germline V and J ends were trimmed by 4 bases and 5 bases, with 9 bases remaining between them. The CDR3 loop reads CASSSAGDNEQFF. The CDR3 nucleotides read TGTGCCAGCAGCTCCGCAGGGGACAATGAGCAGTTCTTC.

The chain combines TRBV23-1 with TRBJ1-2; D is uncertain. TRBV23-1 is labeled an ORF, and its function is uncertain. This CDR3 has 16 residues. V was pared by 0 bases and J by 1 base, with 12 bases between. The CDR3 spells CASSQSLNSLNYGYTF. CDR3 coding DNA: TGCGCCAGCAGTCAATCCTTAAACTCGCTTAACTATGGCTACACCTTC.

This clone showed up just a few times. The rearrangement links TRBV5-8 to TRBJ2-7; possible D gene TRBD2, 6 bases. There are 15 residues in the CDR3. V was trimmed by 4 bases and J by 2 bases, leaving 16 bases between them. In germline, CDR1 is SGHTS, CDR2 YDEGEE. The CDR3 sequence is CASSVYTGLPYEQYF. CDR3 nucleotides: TGTGCCAGCAGCGTCTATACGGGACTCCCCTACGAGCAGTACTTC.

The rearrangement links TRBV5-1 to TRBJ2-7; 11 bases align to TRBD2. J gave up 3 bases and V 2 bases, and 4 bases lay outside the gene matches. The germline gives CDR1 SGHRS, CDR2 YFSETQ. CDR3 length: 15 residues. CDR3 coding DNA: TGCGCCAGCAGCTTTAGCGGGGGGGCCTACTACGAGCAGTACTTC. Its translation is CASSFSGGAYYEQYF.

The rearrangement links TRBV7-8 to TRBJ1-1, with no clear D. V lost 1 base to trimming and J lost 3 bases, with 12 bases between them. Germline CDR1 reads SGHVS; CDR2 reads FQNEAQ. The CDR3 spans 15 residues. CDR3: CASSLGQTTYTEAFF. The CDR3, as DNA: TGTGCCAGCAGCTTAGGGCAGACTACTTACACTGAAGCTTTCTTT.

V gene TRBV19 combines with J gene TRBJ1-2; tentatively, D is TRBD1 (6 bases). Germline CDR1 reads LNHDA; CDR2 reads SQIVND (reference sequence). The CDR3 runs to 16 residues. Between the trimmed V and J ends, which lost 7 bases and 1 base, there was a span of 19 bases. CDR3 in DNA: TGTGCCAGTACCATACAGGGCGGAGGAGTTAACTATGGCTACACCTTC. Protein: CASTIQGGGVNYGYTF.

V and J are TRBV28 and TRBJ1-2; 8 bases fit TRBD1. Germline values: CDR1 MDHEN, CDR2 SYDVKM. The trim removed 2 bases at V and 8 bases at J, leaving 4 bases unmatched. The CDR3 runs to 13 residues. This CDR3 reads CASSLQGARGYTF. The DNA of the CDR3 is TGTGCCAGCAGTTTACAGGGGGCGAGGGGCTACACCTTC.

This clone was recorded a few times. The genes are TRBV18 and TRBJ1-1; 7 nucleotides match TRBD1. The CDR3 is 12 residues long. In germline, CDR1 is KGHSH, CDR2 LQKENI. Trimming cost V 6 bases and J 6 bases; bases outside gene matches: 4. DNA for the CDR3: TGTGCCAGCTCCCAAGGACAGGCTGAAGCTTTCTTT. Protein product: CASSQGQAEAFF.

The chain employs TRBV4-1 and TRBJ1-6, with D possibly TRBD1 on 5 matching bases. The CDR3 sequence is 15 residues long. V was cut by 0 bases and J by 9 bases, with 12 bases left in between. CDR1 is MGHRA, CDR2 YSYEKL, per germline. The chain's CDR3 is CASSQDGEGSSPLHF. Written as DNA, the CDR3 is TGCGCCAGCAGCCAAGATGGGGAGGGGAGTTCACCCCTCCACTTT.

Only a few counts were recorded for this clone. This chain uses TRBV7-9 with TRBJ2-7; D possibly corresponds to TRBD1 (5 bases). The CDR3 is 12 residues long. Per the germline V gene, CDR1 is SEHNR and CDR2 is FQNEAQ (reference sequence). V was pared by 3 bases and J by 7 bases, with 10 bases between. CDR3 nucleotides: TGTGCCAGCAGCTTCAGCTCAGGGGAGCAGTACTTC. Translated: CASSFSSGEQYF. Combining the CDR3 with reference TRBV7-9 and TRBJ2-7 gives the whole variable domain DTGVSQNPRHKITKRGQNVTFRCDPISEHNRLYWYRQTLGQGPEFLTYFQNEAQLEKSRLLSDRFSAERPKGSFSTLEIQRTEQGDSAMYLCASSFSSGEQYFGPGTRLTVT.